In this sample, the clone carrying this T cell receptor beta chain turned up a few times. Its cognate antigen is unknown. TCR alpha and beta CDR3 regions were amplified from RNA using iRepertoire nested multiplex PCR. For one-step reverse transcription and amplification, about 85-400 ng of tissue mRNA or PBMC total RNA was used. MiXCR was run by TCRdb on the multiplex PCR reads, yielding one entry per CDR3 protein. This table holds around 130,000 distinct CDR3 sequences, more than 20% found once. Germline trimming cut 1 base from V and 8 bases from J; bases unmatched to any gene: 10. Per the germline V gene, CDR1 is LGHNA and CDR2 is YNFKEQ. This CDR3 has 16 amino acids. These data originate in a study of glioma-infiltrating T cells. General study findings and limits: Tissue-blood divergence was below expectation in non-neoplastic patients, above in gliomas. Very few CDR3 sequences were shared between tissue and blood.

Sequencing input: glioma tissue, nonneoplastic brain tissue, or PBMCs (not recorded which). The genes are TRBV4-2 and TRBJ2-1; 8 nucleotides line up with TRBD2. This sequence originates from a human donor with low-grade glioma or glioblastoma, undergoing nonglioma brain surgery, or in good health (not recorded which). The CDR3 sequence: CASSQVGSGGADEQFF. CDR3 DNA: TGTGCCAGCAGCCAAGTGGGTTCCGGGGGGGCCGATGAGCAGTTCTTC.